Sequencing of this T cell receptor (beta chain) was carried out in a study of T-cell reconstitution after alpha-beta-depleted transplantation in children. Findings of the study overall: The main origin of T-cell counts and diversity one year after transplant was newly produced T cells. The study reportedly traced alpha-beta T cells about two months after transplant to several hundred expanded graft clones. Elevated TCRbeta diversity at day 60 was traced, in some patients, to surviving recipient T cells and thymic progenitors.

This sample's TCRbeta library carried unique molecular identifier barcodes. MiXCR was run by TCRdb on the PCR reads, yielding one entry per CDR3 protein. The profile shows 330,000 or so distinct CDR3 sequences, around 7.3% of them singletons. This clonotype has a count of ten or more. The antigen is not known. The TCR was taken from a female patient aged 2-10 years who had a stem cell transplant for Fanconi anemia, so the T cells may come from the graft donor. Sequenced here: peripheral blood, sampled 360 days after TCRalphabeta/CD19-depleted stem cell transplant.

CDR3 region: CSGLATRQVGGNEQFF. CDR3 bases: TGCAGCGGGTTGGCTACGCGGCAGGTGGGGGGAAATGAGCAGTTCTTC. The chain links TRBV29-1 to TRBJ2-1, with D possibly matching TRBD2 (6 bases). Deletions cut 7 bases from V and 7 bases from J, with 26 bases between. CDR1 and CDR2 from the germline V gene are SQVTM and ANQGSEA. The CDR3 spans 16 residues.